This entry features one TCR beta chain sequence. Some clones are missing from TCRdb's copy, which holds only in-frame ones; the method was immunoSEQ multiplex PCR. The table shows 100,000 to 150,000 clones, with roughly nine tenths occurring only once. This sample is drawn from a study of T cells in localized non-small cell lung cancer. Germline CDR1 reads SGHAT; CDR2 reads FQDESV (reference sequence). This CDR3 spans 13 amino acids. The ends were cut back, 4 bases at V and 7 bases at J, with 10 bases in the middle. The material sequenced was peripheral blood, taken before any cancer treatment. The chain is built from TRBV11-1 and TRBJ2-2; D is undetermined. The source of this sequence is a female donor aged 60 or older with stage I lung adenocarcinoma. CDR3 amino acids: CASSYVLGGELFF. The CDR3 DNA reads TGTGCCAGCAGCTACGTGCTTGGCGGGGAGCTGTTTTTT.